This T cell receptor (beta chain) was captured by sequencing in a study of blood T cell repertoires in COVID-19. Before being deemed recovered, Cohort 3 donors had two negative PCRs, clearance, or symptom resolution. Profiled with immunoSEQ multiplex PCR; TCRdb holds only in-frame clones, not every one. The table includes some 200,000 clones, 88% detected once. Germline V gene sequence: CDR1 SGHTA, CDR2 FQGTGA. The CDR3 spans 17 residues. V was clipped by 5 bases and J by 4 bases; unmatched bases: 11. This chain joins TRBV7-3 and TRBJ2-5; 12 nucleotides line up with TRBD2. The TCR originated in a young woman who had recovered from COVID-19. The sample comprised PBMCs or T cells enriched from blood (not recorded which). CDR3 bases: TGTGCCAGCAGCCCTCACAGACTAGCGGGGGCTACAGAGACCCAGTACTTC. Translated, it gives CASSPHRLAGATETQYF.